Presented here are 17 T cell receptor beta chains from one specimen sequenced in a study of T cells after yellow fever vaccination (dated by TCRdb to between 2019 and 2020). The treatment or condition label on this specimen signifies: live attenuated yellow fever vaccine strain. The library was produced with 5' RACE. Instrument on record: Illumina HiSeq 2500. Clones were called with MiXCR by TCRdb after fastp trimmed the public reads at Q25, and only in-frame beta chains were retained. CDR3 protein sequences are deduplicated, and each keeps its most common genes and DNA. The sample has some 80,000 distinct CDR3 sequences on record, 10% to 15% of them singletons. The top ten clones comprise 20% to 25% of the sample. Specimen: CD8+ T cells not binding an NS4B(214-222) dextramer, sorted from PBMCs, collected about 21 days after the first yellow fever vaccination. In light of the paper, this sample's cell subset or site label describes: NS4B epitope dextramer-negative CD8 T cells. All receptors come from a man between 18 and 29 years old who received the YFV17D yellow fever vaccine.

This clonotype has at least ten counts. The V call is TRBV7-9, the J call TRBJ2-1; D is unresolved. Trimming shortened V by 3 bases and J by 7 bases, and 1 base separated the two germline ends. This CDR3 has 10 amino acids. CDR1 SEHNR and CDR2 FQNEAQ come from the germline V gene (reference sequence). The CDR3 nucleotides are TGTGCCAGCAGCTTTAATGAGCAGTTCTTC. Translating gives CASSFNEQFF.

The sample holds many counts of this clonotype. V is TRBV29-1 and J is TRBJ1-1; D remains ambiguous. Deletions cut 0 bases from V and 0 bases from J, with 5 bases between. Per germline, CDR1 SQVTM and CDR2 ANQGSEA. This CDR3 has 13 amino acids. Here the CDR3 reads CSVEDGVNTEAFF. For the CDR3, the DNA is TGCAGCGTTGAAGATGGCGTGAACACTGAAGCTTTCTTT.

The rearrangement links TRBV10-3 to TRBJ2-7; D is unclear. This CDR3 contains 12 residues. V shed 3 bases and J shed 2 bases, with 5 bases lying between them. Germline values: CDR1 ENHRY, CDR2 SYGVKD. Here the CDR3 DNA reads TGTGCCATCAGTGACCCACCCTACGAGCAGTACGTC. This codes for CAISDPPYEQYV.

This clonotype was detected a few times. The rearrangement joins TRBV12-3 or TRBV12-4 to TRBJ1-3; D gene ambiguous. The CDR3 length is 11 residues. Trimming removed 7 bases from V and 8 bases from J, with 9 bases in between. CDR3 in amino acids: CASTEGHTIYF. DNA for the CDR3: TGTGCCAGCACCGAGGGCCACACCATATATTTT.

The CDR3 protein is CASSVASGPGELFF. CDR3 in DNA: TGTGCCAGCAGCGTAGCAAGCGGGCCCGGGGAGCTGTTTTTT. The V gene is TRBV9, the J gene TRBJ2-2; D might be TRBD2 (6 bases). CDR1 and CDR2 from the germline V gene are SGDLS and YYNGEE. The CDR3 has 14 residues. V lost 0 bases and J lost 6, with 9 bases in between.

This clonotype came up a few times. V gene TRBV29-1 combines with J gene TRBJ2-3, with D uncertain. The CDR3 covers 13 residues. V was shortened by 4 bases and J by 0 bases, with 8 bases between the two germline ends. CDR1 and CDR2 (germline): SQVTM, ANQGSEA. The CDR3 loop is CSVVALSTDTQYF. The CDR3 nucleotides are TGCAGCGTTGTCGCGCTTAGCACAGATACGCAGTATTTT.

This clonotype was seen once. The rearrangement joins TRBV30 to TRBJ1-6; 9 nucleotides align to TRBD1. Per the germline V gene, CDR1 is GTSNPN and CDR2 is SVGIG (reference sequence). The CDR3 extends over 13 amino acids. V lost 5 bases, J lost 7 bases, and 3 bases stayed unmatched. The CDR3 coding sequence is TGTGCCTGGTTAGGGACAGGGAATTCACCCCTCCACTTT. Amino acid sequence: CAWLGTGNSPLHF.

This clonotype has only a few counts. The chain has TRBV4-1 and TRBJ2-1; tentatively, D is TRBD2 (6 bases). The CDR3 spans 17 residues. Germline V CDR1 and CDR2: MGHRA, YSYEKL. The V and J ends lost 0 bases and 0 bases respectively, with 12 bases between them. CDR3 coding DNA: TGCGCCAGCAGCCAAGAGTCGGGGGATAGCTCCTACAATGAGCAGTTCTTC. Its translation: CASSQESGDSSYNEQFF.

The chain carries TRBV30 and TRBJ2-7; 8 positions match TRBD2. The CDR3 spans 13 residues. Germline V CDR1 and CDR2: GTSNPN, SVGIG (reference sequence). The V segment lost 4 bases and the J segment 3 bases; nucleotides outside the gene matches: 5. CDR3 in amino acids: CAWTTGTSYEQYF. In DNA, the CDR3 is TGTGCCTGGACAACTGGGACTAGCTACGAGCAGTACTTC.

The V and J genes are TRBV11-2 and TRBJ2-7; D is possibly TRBD2 (5 bases). This CDR3 contains 18 residues. Trimming left V 0 bases short and J 1 base short, with 19 bases between. Germline-derived CDR1 and CDR2 are SGHAT and FQNNGV. The chain's CDR3 is CASSLDPAAPFLSYEQYF. The CDR3 DNA is TGTGCCAGCAGCTTAGACCCAGCGGCCCCCTTTTTATCCTACGAGCAGTACTTC.

The chain combines TRBV27 with TRBJ1-2; the match to TRBD1 covers 10 bases. The V gene's germline CDR1 is MNHEY and CDR2 SMNVEV (reference sequence). CDR3 length equals 14 residues. Trimming cost V 3 bases and J 7 bases; bases outside gene matches: 5. For the CDR3, the DNA is TGTGCCAGCAGTTTTAGACAGGGGGCAGGTGGCTACACCTTC. Translation gives CASSFRQGAGGYTF.

This clonotype occurred a few times. This chain connects TRBV7-6 to TRBJ2-1; D is perhaps TRBD2 (6 bases). Trimming shortened V by 4 bases and J by 7 bases, and 23 bases separated the two germline ends. The CDR3 is 17 amino acids. CDR1 is SGHVS, CDR2 FNYEAQ, per germline. DNA for the CDR3: TGTGCCAGCAGCTCCCTGGGGGACTCCCCCCTCGGTAATGAGCAGTTCTTC. Translating it yields CASSSLGDSPLGNEQFF. The full variable domain, rest sourced from reference TRBV7-6 and TRBJ2-1, is GAGVSQSPRYKVTKRGQDVALRCDPISGHVSLYWYRQALGQGPEFLTYFNYEAQQDKSGLPNDRFSAERPEGSISTLTIQRTEQRDSAMYRCASSSLGDSPLGNEQFFGPGTRLTVL.

This clonotype has only a few counts. This chain joins TRBV6-5 and TRBJ2-2, with no clear D. Germline CDR1 is MNHEY and CDR2 is SVGAGI. This CDR3 is built from 15 residues. V was pared by 3 bases and J by 4 bases, with 12 bases between. In nucleotides, the CDR3 is TGTGCCAGCAGTTATTTGAGCAATCCCACCGGGGAGCTGTTTTTT. This encodes CASSYLSNPTGELFF.

This clonotype was counted only a few times. Because the CDR3's place on the DNA is in doubt, the DNA is left out and the CDR3 is given as listed by TCRdb. This chain links TRBV3-1 with TRBJ2-1; the DNA was not used to check the table's D call, TRBD1. The CDR3 spans 13 amino acids, including both terminal residues. Germline CDR1 LGHDT, CDR2 YNNKEL (reference sequence). CDR3 region: CASSQEWGQGSFF.

This clonotype was detected a few times. The chain couples TRBV7-9 to TRBJ2-7; D unresolved. Between the trimmed V and J ends, which lost 8 bases and 4 bases, there was a span of 9 bases. The CDR3 is 11 amino acids. In germline, CDR1 is SEHNR, CDR2 FQNEAQ (reference sequence). CDR3 sequence: CASQRSYEQYF. The CDR3 region has the DNA TGTGCCAGCCAGCGTAGTTACGAGCAGTACTTC.

This clonotype was seen a few times. The V and J genes are TRBV3-1 and TRBJ2-2, with D perhaps matching TRBD1 (5 bases). Germline V gives CDR1 LGHDT, CDR2 YNNKEL (reference sequence). The CDR3 runs 11 residues. CDR3 nucleotides: TGTGCGGTTGGGGCGACCGGGGAGCTGTTTTTT. Translation: CAVGATGELFF.

The chain links TRBV29-1 to TRBJ2-7, with 10 bases aligning to TRBD2. V was clipped by 8 bases and J by 2 bases; unmatched bases: 3. CDR1 is SQVTM and CDR2 is ANQGSEA in the germline V gene. This CDR3 spans 12 amino acids. The DNA for the CDR3 is TGCAGCCCGGGGACTAGCGCCTACGAGCAGTACGTC. It specifies CSPGTSAYEQYV.